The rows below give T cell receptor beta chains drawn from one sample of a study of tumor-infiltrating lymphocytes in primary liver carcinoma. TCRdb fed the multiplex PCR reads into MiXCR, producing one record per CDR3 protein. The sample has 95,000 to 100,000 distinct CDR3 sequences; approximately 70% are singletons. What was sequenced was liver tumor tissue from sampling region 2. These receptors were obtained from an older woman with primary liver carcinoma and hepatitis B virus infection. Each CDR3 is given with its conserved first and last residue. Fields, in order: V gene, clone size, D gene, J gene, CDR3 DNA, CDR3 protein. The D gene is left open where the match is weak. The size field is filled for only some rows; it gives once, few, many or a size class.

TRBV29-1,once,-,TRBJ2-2,TGCTGGGGGGGCATCGTAAACGGGGAGCTGTTTTTT,CWGGIVNGELFF
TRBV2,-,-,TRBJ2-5,TGTGCCAGCAGTGACGGCCTGGGGGAGACCCAGTACTTC,CASSDGLGETQYF
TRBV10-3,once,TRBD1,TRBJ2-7,TGTGACATCAGTCACACGACAGGGTCCTACGAGCAGTACTTC,CDISHTTGSYEQYF
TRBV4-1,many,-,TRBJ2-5,TGCGCCAGCAGCCAAGATCTTGGCCAGACAGAGACCCAGTACTTC,CASSQDLGQTETQYF
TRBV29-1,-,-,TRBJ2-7,TGCAGCGTTGACGCCGGTTTGGGGATCACATACAATGAGCAGTACTTC,CSVDAGLGITYNEQYF
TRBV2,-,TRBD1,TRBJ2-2,TGTGCCAGCAGCACCAGGACAGGGGGCACCGGGGAGCTGTTGTTT,CASSTRTGGTGELLF
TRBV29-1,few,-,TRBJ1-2,TGCAGCGTCGGTGGGGATATCTATGGCTACATCTTC,CSVGGDIYGYIF
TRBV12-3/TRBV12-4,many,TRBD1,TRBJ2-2,TGTGCCAGCAAACCAGGACAGGGGTTAGGGACCGGGGAGCTGTTTTTT,CASKPGQGLGTGELFF
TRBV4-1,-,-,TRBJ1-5,TGCGCCGACAGCCAAGGGTCGGGTCAGCCCCAGCATTTT,CADSQGSGQPQHF
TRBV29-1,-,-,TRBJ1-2,TGCCGCGTTGCCCAGGTGCAGGGGATAGTACGAGGGAGCTATGGCTACACCTTC,CRVAQVQGIVRGSYGYTF
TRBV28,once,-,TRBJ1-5,TGTACCAGCAGAGACCGTTATCAGCCCCAGCATTTT,CTSRDRYQPQHF
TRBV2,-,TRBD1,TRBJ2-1,TGTGCCAGCAGTGAAGCCTCGACAGGGAACAATGAGCAGTTCTTC,CASSEASTGNNEQFF
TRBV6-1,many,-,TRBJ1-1,TGTGCCAGCATTGCGAGGGCAGGACCCAACACTGAAGCTTTCTTT,CASIARAGPNTEAFF
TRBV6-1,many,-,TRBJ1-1,TGTGCCAGCAGTGCGGGGCCCACTGAAGCTTTCTTT,CASSAGPTEAFF
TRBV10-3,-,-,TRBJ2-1,TGTGCCATCTCCGGGACGGCCTACAATGGGCAGTTCTTC,CAISGTAYNGQFF
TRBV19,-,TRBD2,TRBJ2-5,TGTGCCAGCGCGCCGGGACTAGCTCGGGAGACCCAGTACTTC,CASAPGLARETQYF
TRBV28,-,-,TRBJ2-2,TGTGCGAGCAGTTCTTTCCGCGAGCTGCTTTTT,CASSSFRELLF
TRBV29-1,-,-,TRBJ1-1,TGCAGCGTTATATTGGGGGACCCTGAAGCCTTCTTT,CSVILGDPEAFF
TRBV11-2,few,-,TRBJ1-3,TGTGCCAGCATCTTAGAACTCGTCCTAATAAACACCATATATTTT,CASILELVLINTIYF
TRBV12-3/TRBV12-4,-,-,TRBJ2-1,TGTGCCTGCAGTAGGGTTATGCGGGATTACAATGAGCAGTTCTTC,CACSRVMRDYNEQFF
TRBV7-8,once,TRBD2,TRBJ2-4,TGTGCCAGCAGCCTATTGGGCGGGAGGGCCGAGAACTTTCAGTACTTC,CASSLLGGRAENFQYF
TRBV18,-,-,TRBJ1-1,TGTACCAGCTCACCTGAGGGCCTAGGCACTGAAACTTTCTTT,CTSSPEGLGTETFF
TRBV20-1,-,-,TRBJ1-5,TGCAGTGCTAGCAGAGATAGCAATCAGCCCCAGCATTTT,CSASRDSNQPQHF
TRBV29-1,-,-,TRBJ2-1,TGCAGCGTTGAAGGGTTGTGGAGTGAGCATTTCTTC,CSVEGLWSEHFF
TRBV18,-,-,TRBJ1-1,TGTGCCAGCTTTGGGACGGCTAACACTGAAGATTTCTTT,CASFGTANTEDFF
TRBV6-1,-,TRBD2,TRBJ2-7,TGTGCCAGTCGTGAAAGAGCTCCTAGCGGGAGGGTTACCGAGCAGTACTTC,CASRERAPSGRVTEQYF
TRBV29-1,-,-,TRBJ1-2,TGCAGCGCTCCCTCGGCCATTAACTATGGCTACACCTTC,CSAPSAINYGYTF
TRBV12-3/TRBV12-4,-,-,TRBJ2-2,TGCGCCAGCAACAAAGGGGGGAGTGTTAGTATGCGGTTTTTT,CASNKGGSVSMRFF
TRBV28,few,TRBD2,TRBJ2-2,TGTGCCAGCACCCCTAGCGGTGCGAACACCGGGGAGCTGTTTTTT,CASTPSGANTGELFF
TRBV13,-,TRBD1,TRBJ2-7,TGTGCCAGCAGCTTAGATCGGGACAGGGTACTTGGCTCGTACGAGCAGTACTTC,CASSLDRDRVLGSYEQYF
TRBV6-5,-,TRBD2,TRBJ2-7,TGTGCCAGCACTAGAGGGACTAGATTCGAGCAGTACTTC,CASTRGTRFEQYF
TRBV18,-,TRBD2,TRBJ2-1,TGTGCCAGCTCACGGGGACTAGCGGGAGAGACTGAGCAGTTCTTC,CASSRGLAGETEQFF
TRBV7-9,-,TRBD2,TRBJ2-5,TGTGCCATCAGCTTTATAGCGGGAGGATCGGGGGAGACCCAGTACTTC,CAISFIAGGSGETQYF
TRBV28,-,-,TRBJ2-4,TGTGCCAGCAGTGGGTTAGCGTTTGACATTCAGTACTTC,CASSGLAFDIQYF
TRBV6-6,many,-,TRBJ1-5,TGTGCCAGCTTTGGTCAGCCCCAGCATTTT,CASFGQPQHF
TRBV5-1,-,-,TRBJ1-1,TGCGCCAGCAGCTTGGATGCAGGGGAGTTCGACACTGAAGCTTTCTTT,CASSLDAGEFDTEAFF
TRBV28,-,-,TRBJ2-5,TGTGCCAGCAGAAAGGGCCGGACTAACGGGAAGGGGACCCAGTACTTC,CASRKGRTNGKGTQYF
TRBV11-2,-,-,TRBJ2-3,TGTGCCAGCAGCTTAAGGGGACCAACGTATACGTCAGATACGCAGTATTTT,CASSLRGPTYTSDTQYF
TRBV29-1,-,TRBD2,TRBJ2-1,TGCAGCACCGAATCCGGGACTAGCTCCAATGAGCAGTTCTTC,CSTESGTSSNEQFF
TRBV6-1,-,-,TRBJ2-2,TGTGCCAGCAATGAACATAAGGCCGGGGAGCTGTTTTTT,CASNEHKAGELFF
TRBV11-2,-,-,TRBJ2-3,TGTGTCAGCAGTCCCTGTGCGGATACGCAGTATTTT,CVSSPCADTQYF
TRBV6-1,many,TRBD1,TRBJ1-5,TGTGCCAGCAGTGAAGCATATCTCAGGGGGTCGAGATATCAGCCCCAGCATTTT,CASSEAYLRGSRYQPQHF
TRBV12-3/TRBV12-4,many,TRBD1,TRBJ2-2,TGTGCCAGCAAGGGGACAGCGAACACCGGGGAGCTGTTTTTT,CASKGTANTGELFF
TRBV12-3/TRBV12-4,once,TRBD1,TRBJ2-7,TGTGCCAGCAGTGTAGGGGCTGGGAGTCAACAGGGGGCCTACGAGCAGTACTTC,CASSVGAGSQQGAYEQYF
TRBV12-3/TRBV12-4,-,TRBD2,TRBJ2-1,TGTGCCAGCAGCCGTCCGACTAGCGGGAAGTACGATGAGCACTTCTTC,CASSRPTSGKYDEHFF
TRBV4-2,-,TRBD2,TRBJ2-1,TGTGCCAGCAGCCAAGGAGGTAGCGGGCGCTATAATGAGCGGTTCTTC,CASSQGGSGRYNERFF
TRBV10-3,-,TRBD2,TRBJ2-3,TGTGCCGTCAGTGACCCCGGACTAGCGGGAAGCACAGATACGCAGTATTTT,CAVSDPGLAGSTDTQYF
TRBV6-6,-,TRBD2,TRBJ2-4,TGTGCCAGTAGGACTAGCGGGACCCAATTTATAGCCAAAAACATTCAGTACTTC,CASRTSGTQFIAKNIQYF